Below are 26 T cell receptor beta chains sequenced from a single sample in a study of T-cell reconstitution after alpha-beta-depleted transplantation in children. Using unique molecular identifiers, the investigators prepared the TCRbeta library. Using its own MiXCR run on the PCR reads, TCRdb lists one record per CDR3 protein. The data hold about 610,000 distinct CDR3 sequences, with under 12% observed a single time. Sequences were derived from PBMCs from the stem cell graft donor, sampled from the stem cell graft. The receptor source for this set is a human donor who donated a stem cell graft to a child with acute myeloid leukemia.

This clonotype was observed a few times. The chain employs TRBV15 and TRBJ1-5; D gene uncertain. Germline loops: CDR1 LNHNV, CDR2 YYDKDF (reference sequence). The CDR3 contains 14 residues. The V gene lost 5 bases and the J gene lost 3 bases, with 11 bases spanning the gap. This chain's CDR3 is CATSEKRNNQPQHF. Written as DNA, the CDR3 is TGTGCCACCAGCGAGAAGAGGAACAATCAGCCCCAGCATTTT.

This chain links TRBV6-2 or TRBV6-3 with TRBJ1-2; D remains unclear. The germline V and J ends were trimmed by 1 base and 4 bases, with 4 bases remaining between them. Germline loops: CDR1 MNHEY, CDR2 SVGEGT. The CDR3 is made up of 12 amino acids. CDR3 residues: CASSYFSYGYTF. The CDR3 bases are TGTGCCAGCAGTTACTTCAGCTATGGCTACACCTTC.

The sample holds many counts of this clonotype. This chain joins TRBV28 and TRBJ2-7; 7 nucleotides align to TRBD1. The V gene end was trimmed by 3 bases and the J gene end by 3 bases; junction bases not matched to a gene: 11. Looked up from germline, CDR1 is MDHEN and CDR2 is SYDVKM. CDR3 size: 16 residues. The CDR3 nucleotides are TGTGCCAGCAGTTTCTATCGTGGGACAGATCTCTACGAGCAGTACTTC. Residues: CASSFYRGTDLYEQYF.

This clonotype was found a few times. The chain employs TRBV7-8 and TRBJ2-1; 13 bases are a match to TRBD2. In germline, CDR1 is SGHVS, CDR2 FQNEAQ. V dropped 3 bases and J dropped 10; count of bases not matched to a gene: 6. This CDR3 comprises 15 residues. CDR3 in amino acids: CASSFGLAGAWEQFF. The CDR3 DNA reads as TGTGCCAGCAGCTTCGGACTAGCGGGAGCTTGGGAGCAGTTCTTC.

This clonotype was counted a few times. The J gene is TRBJ1-3, the V gene TRBV7-9, with D uncertain. Looked up from germline, CDR1 is SEHNR and CDR2 is FQNEAQ (reference sequence). V lost 3 bases and J lost 0, with 6 bases in between. This CDR3 region has 14 residues. The CDR3 is CASSFDSSGNTIYF. In DNA, the CDR3 is TGTGCCAGCAGCTTCGACTCCTCTGGAAACACCATATATTTT.

This clonotype has just a few counts. The J gene is TRBJ2-1, the V gene TRBV29-1; a weak D match, TRBD2 (6 bases). This CDR3 is built from 12 residues. Trimming removed 6 bases from V and 9 bases from J, with 15 bases in between. Germline values: CDR1 SQVTM, CDR2 ANQGSEA. The CDR3 DNA reads TGCAGCGTCAGCACGGGGGTGGGTGAGCAGTTCTTC. This encodes CSVSTGVGEQFF.

J is TRBJ2-1 and V is TRBV18; possible D gene TRBD2, 6 bases. Deletions cut 4 bases from V and 5 bases from J, with 12 bases between. Germline lookup yields CDR1 KGHSH and CDR2 LQKENI. This CDR3 comprises 14 residues. The CDR3 spells CASSRTTSNNEQFF. CDR3 sequence (DNA): TGTGCCAGCTCACGGACAACTAGCAACAATGAGCAGTTCTTC.

V usage is TRBV20-1 and J usage is TRBJ1-4; D is perhaps TRBD1 (6 bases). This CDR3 has 17 amino acids. Trimming removed 0 bases at V and 4 bases at J, with 18 bases between. Germline V gene lookup returns CDR1 DFQATT and CDR2 SNEGSKA (reference sequence). The CDR3 DNA follows: TGCAGTGCTAGAGATCCCCGGGGGGGCGGAAGTAATGAAAAACTGTTTTTT. It codes for CSARDPRGGGSNEKLFF.

The chain is built from TRBV28 and TRBJ2-5, with 8 bases lining up with TRBD1. The ends lost 6 bases at V and 1 base at J; junction bases unmatched: 4. There are 14 residues in the CDR3. Germline V gene sequence: CDR1 MDHEN, CDR2 SYDVKM. Here the CDR3 DNA reads TGTGCCAGCAGCCACAGGGGGTTCCAAGAGACCCAGTACTTC. This codes for CASSHRGFQETQYF.

This clonotype showed up just a few times. The rearrangement links TRBV29-1 to TRBJ2-4, with a tentative D call TRBD2 (6 bases). The CDR3 totals 10 residues. Trimming stripped 5 bases from V and 7 bases from J, with 6 bases between. The germline CDR1 and CDR2 sequences are SQVTM and ANQGSEA. CDR3 nucleotides: TGCAGCGTTCGGGAGAACATTCAGTACTTC. This gives the protein CSVRENIQYF.

This sequence joins TRBV6-2 or TRBV6-3 and TRBJ2-7; 7 bases match TRBD1. This CDR3 contains 13 residues. J gave up 6 bases and V 6 bases, and 8 bases lay outside the gene matches. CDR1 and CDR2 (germline): MNHEY, SVGEGT. The CDR3 DNA follows: TGTGCCAGCAGGGGGACAGTTGAGCGCGAGCAGTACTTC. Its translation is CASRGTVEREQYF.

The chain couples TRBV7-2 to TRBJ2-5; perhaps TRBD1 as D (6 bases). The CDR3 loop spans 13 amino acids. V lost 5 bases, J lost 9 bases, and 16 bases lay in between. The germline gives CDR1 SGHTA, CDR2 FQGNSA. The CDR3 sequence is CASSTNQGSAQYF. CDR3 in DNA: TGTGCCAGCAGCACGAACCAGGGGTCGGCCCAGTACTTC.

The rearrangement joins TRBV19 to TRBJ2-7; a possible D gene is TRBD2 (7 bases). CDR1 is LNHDA and CDR2 is SQIVND in the germline V gene (reference sequence). The CDR3 consists of 14 residues. V lost 8 bases and J 6 bases, leaving 20 bases between the germline ends. This CDR3 is CASGQTGLKGEQYF. CDR3 nucleotides: TGTGCCAGTGGACAGACGGGACTAAAAGGCGAGCAGTACTTC.

The chain employs TRBV5-1 and TRBJ2-5; a weak D match, TRBD2 (6 bases). Trimming left V 0 bases short and J 4 bases short, with 13 bases between. Germline lookup yields CDR1 SGHRS and CDR2 YFSETQ. The CDR3 spans 15 residues. CDR3 bases: TGCGCCAGCAGCTTGGCCGCTGTGGGGGGAGAGACCCAGTACTTC. It yields the protein CASSLAAVGGETQYF.

This clonotype was seen repeatedly, ten times or more. V usage is TRBV7-3 and J usage is TRBJ2-5; D call uncertain. The CDR3 runs 14 residues. The germline V and J ends were trimmed by 5 bases and 5 bases, with 15 bases remaining between them. Germline V gene sequence: CDR1 SGHTA, CDR2 FQGTGA. CDR3: CASSAHIRSETQYF. The CDR3, as DNA: TGTGCCAGCAGCGCCCACATAAGATCCGAGACCCAGTACTTC. The variable domain in full, completed from reference TRBV7-3 and TRBJ2-5, reads GAGVSQTPSNKVTEKGKYVELRCDPISGHTALYWYRQSLGQGPEFLIYFQGTGAADDSGLPNDRFFAVRPEGSVSTLKIQRTERGDSAVYLCASSAHIRSETQYFGPGTRLLVL.

The rearrangement links TRBV20-1 to TRBJ2-7, with D possibly matching TRBD1 (5 bases). Trimming shortened V by 6 bases and J by 5 bases, and 11 bases separated the two germline ends. CDR1 DFQATT and CDR2 SNEGSKA come from the germline V gene (reference sequence). This CDR3 contains 11 residues. CDR3 sequence reads: CSARQPHEQYF. The CDR3 nucleotides are TGCAGTGCCAGACAGCCCCACGAGCAGTACTTC.

This clonotype was detected only a few times. The chain is built from TRBV2 and TRBJ2-3; D is possibly TRBD2 (5 bases). The CDR3 consists of 14 residues. Germline loops: CDR1 SNHLY, CDR2 FYNNEI. The germline V and J ends were trimmed by 8 bases and 0 bases, with 12 bases remaining between them. The CDR3 region is CASLALTSTDTQYF. CDR3 nucleotides: TGTGCCAGCCTAGCTCTTACTAGCACAGATACGCAGTATTTT.

This clonotype was counted between two and nine times. The V and J genes are TRBV28 and TRBJ1-2; 7 nucleotides agree with TRBD1. CDR3 length: 15 residues. Losses at the gene ends were 4 bases for V and 5 bases for J; bases not matched to a gene: 10. Germline CDR1 reads MDHEN; CDR2 reads SYDVKM. In DNA, the CDR3 is TGTGCCAGCAGTTCTTGGGACAGCATAGGGTATGGCTACACCTTC. It codes for CASSSWDSIGYGYTF.

This clonotype was counted ten times or more. The CDR3, as DNA: TGTGCCAGCAGCTTACTAGCGGGAGGGCCACACTCCTACGAGCAGTACTTC. It codes for CASSLLAGGPHSYEQYF. The chain employs TRBV7-2 and TRBJ2-7, with TRBD2 matching 12 bases. J was trimmed by 0 bases and V by 2 bases; bases with no gene match: 5. This CDR3 spans 17 amino acids. Germline CDR1 SGHTA, CDR2 FQGNSA. The full variable domain, completed using reference TRBV7-2 and TRBJ2-7, is GAGVSQSPSNKVTEKGKDVELRCDPISGHTALYWYRQSLGQGLEFLIYFQGNSAPDKSGLPSDRFSAERTGGSVSTLTIQRTQQEDSAVYLCASSLLAGGPHSYEQYFGPGTRLTVT.

This chain connects TRBV6-1 to TRBJ2-3, with TRBD2 identical over 11 bases. The CDR3 is 16 amino acids. J was trimmed by 4 bases and V by 8 bases; bases with no gene match: 11. Germline-derived CDR1 and CDR2 are MNHNS and SASEGT. CDR3 bases: TGTGCCAGCGCATATGGGGCTAGCGGGAGGTCAGATACGCAGTATTTT. Encoded protein: CASAYGASGRSDTQYF.

Ten or more counts support this clonotype. The chain links TRBV5-1 to TRBJ2-2; tentative D call: TRBD2 (6 bases). CDR3 length: 14 residues. The V end lost 3 bases, the J end lost 6 bases, and 12 bases lay between the germline ends. The V gene's germline CDR1 is SGHRS and CDR2 YFSETQ. For the CDR3, the DNA is TGCGCCAGCAGCTCCACTAGCTACGCCGGGGAGCTGTTTTTT. As protein: CASSSTSYAGELFF.

This clonotype was counted a few times. CDR3 sequence reads: CASSSGQGPNYGYTF. CDR3 sequence (DNA): TGTGCCAGCAGCTCCGGACAGGGCCCTAACTATGGCTACACCTTC. The rearrangement uses TRBV7-2 and TRBJ1-2; TRBD1 matches 8 bases. Germline V gene data show CDR1 as SGHTA and CDR2 as FQGNSA. This CDR3 has 15 residues. V lost 4 bases and J lost 0; bases outside the gene matches: 4.

This clonotype was observed many times. At one end the junction does not follow the germline gene, possibly because of a read error. The chain has TRBV6-5 and TRBJ2-5, with D possibly matching TRBD2 (6 bases). CDR3 length: 15 residues. The germline V gene has CDR1 MNHEY and CDR2 SVGAGI. CDR3 residues: CASSYFRGREETQYF. The DNA of the CDR3 is TGTGCCAGCAGCTACTTCCGGGGGAGAGAAGAGACCCAGTACTTC.

This clonotype has at least ten counts. The chain combines TRBV20-1 with TRBJ1-1, with 9 bases lining up with TRBD1. Germline CDR1 is DFQATT and CDR2 is SNEGSKA (reference sequence). The V and J ends lost 6 bases and 5 bases, in that order; junction bases with no gene match: 7. The CDR3 extends over 13 amino acids. The CDR3 region is CSALQGARTEAFF. The CDR3 DNA follows: TGCAGTGCATTACAGGGGGCTCGGACTGAAGCTTTCTTT.

This chain links TRBV20-1 with TRBJ2-3; 8 bases match TRBD2. The CDR3 is made up of 14 amino acids. V lost 5 bases to trimming and J lost 2 bases; unmatched junction nucleotides: 6. Germline values: CDR1 DFQATT, CDR2 SNEGSKA (reference sequence). The CDR3: CSALTSGITDTQYF. The CDR3 DNA reads as TGCAGTGCTCTAACTAGCGGAATCACAGATACGCAGTATTTT.

The chain has TRBV16 and TRBJ1-4; D is undetermined. Trimming took off 6 bases at V and 8 bases at J, with 10 bases between the two ends. The CDR3 length is 12 residues. The germline CDR1 and CDR2 sequences are KGHSY and FQNENV. The CDR3 sequence: CASSLRAEKLFF. The CDR3 DNA reads TGTGCCAGCAGTCTAAGGGCGGAAAAACTGTTTTTT.